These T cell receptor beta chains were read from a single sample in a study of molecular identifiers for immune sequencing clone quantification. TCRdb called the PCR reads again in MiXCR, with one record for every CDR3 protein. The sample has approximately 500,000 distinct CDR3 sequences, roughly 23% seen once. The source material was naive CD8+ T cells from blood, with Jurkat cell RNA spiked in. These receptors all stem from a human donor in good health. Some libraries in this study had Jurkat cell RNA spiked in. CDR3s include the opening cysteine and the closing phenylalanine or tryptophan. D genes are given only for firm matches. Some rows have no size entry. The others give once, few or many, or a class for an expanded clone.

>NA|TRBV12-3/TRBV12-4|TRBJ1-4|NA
CASRSGGEKLFF
TGTGCCAGCAGATCGGGAGGGGAAAAACTGTTTTTT
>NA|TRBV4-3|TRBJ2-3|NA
CASSQDLLPARSTDTQYF
TGCGCCAGCAGCCAAGATCTGTTACCCGCGAGGAGCACAGATACGCAGTATTTT
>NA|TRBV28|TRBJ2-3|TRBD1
CASRKGTESTDTQYF
TGTGCCAGCAGAAAGGGGACAGAGAGCACAGATACGCAGTATTTT
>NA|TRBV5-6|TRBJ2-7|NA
CASSSIETDYEQYF
TGTGCCAGCAGCTCGATTGAGACAGACTACGAGCAGTACTTC
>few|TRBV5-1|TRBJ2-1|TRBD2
CASSFTGTSGGSSYNEQFF
TGCGCCAGCAGCTTTACCGGGACTAGCGGGGGGAGCTCCTACAATGAGCAGTTCTTC
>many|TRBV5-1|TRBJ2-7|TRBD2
CASSPASGSKYEQYF
TGCGCCAGCAGCCCAGCTAGCGGGAGCAAATACGAGCAGTACTTC
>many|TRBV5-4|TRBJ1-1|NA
CASIKRDANTEAFF
TGTGCCAGCATTAAAAGGGACGCGAACACTGAAGCTTTCTTT
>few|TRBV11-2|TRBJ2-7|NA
CASSSNPYYEQYF
TGTGCCAGCAGCTCCAACCCGTACTACGAGCAGTACTTC
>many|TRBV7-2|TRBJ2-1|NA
CASSRSSYNEQFF
TGTGCCAGCAGCCGTAGCTCCTACAATGAGCAGTTCTTC
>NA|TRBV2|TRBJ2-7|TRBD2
CASGVWLAGGGEQYF
TGTGCCAGCGGAGTCTGGCTAGCGGGAGGTGGCGAGCAGTACTTC
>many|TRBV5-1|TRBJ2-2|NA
CASSLRTTNTGELFF
TGCGCCAGCAGCTTGCGGACAACGAACACCGGGGAGCTGTTTTTT
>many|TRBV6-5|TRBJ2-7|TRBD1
CASSPSGTGAYEQYF
TGTGCCAGCAGTCCATCCGGGACAGGGGCCTACGAGCAGTACTTC
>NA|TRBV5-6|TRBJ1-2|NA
CASSDPRGLYGYTF
TGTGCCAGCAGCGACCCCCGGGGGCTCTATGGCTACACCTTC
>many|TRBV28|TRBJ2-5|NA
CASRGTWGQETQYF
TGTGCCAGCAGGGGGACCTGGGGCCAAGAGACCCAGTACTTC
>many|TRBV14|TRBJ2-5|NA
CASSQEGGLETQYF
TGTGCCAGCAGCCAGGAAGGGGGACTTGAGACCCAGTACTTC
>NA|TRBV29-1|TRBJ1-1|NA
CSVDEVNPTEAFF
TGCAGCGTTGACGAGGTCAACCCGACTGAAGCTTTCTTT
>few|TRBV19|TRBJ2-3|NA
CASSIVAVSTDTQYF
TGTGCCAGTAGTATCGTGGCGGTTAGCACAGATACGCAGTATTTT
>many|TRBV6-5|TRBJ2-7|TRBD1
CASSYQAGDSSYEQYF
TGTGCCAGCAGTTACCAAGCCGGGGACAGCTCCTACGAGCAGTACTTC
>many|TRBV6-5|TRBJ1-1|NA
CATRRGTEAFF
TGTGCCACCCGAAGGGGGACTGAAGCTTTCTTT
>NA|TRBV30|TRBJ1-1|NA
CAWSDVNTEAFF
TGTGCCTGGAGTGATGTGAACACTGAAGCTTTCTTT
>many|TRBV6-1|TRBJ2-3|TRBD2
CASSEFGGGGFTDTQYF
TGTGCCAGCAGTGAATTCGGGGGCGGGGGGTTCACAGATACGCAGTATTTT
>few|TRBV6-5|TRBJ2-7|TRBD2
CASSSGLAGFNEQYF
TGTGCCAGCAGTTCGGGACTAGCGGGGTTCAACGAGCAGTACTTC
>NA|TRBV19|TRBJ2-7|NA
CASGIRDGDEQYF
TGTGCCAGTGGTATAAGGGACGGGGACGAGCAGTACTTC
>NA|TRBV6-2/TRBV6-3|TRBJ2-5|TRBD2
CASSSGLAGVRETQYF
TGTGCCAGCAGTTCGGGACTAGCGGGAGTCCGAGAGACCCAGTACTTC
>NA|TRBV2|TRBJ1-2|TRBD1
CASSEAQTGPNYGYTF
TGTGCCAGCAGTGAAGCCCAGACAGGGCCAAACTATGGCTACACCTTC
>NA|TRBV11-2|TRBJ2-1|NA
CASSLDWTVYNEQFF
TGTGCCAGCAGCTTAGATTGGACAGTGTACAATGAGCAGTTCTTC
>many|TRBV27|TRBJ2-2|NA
CASSLWTGELFF
TGTGCCAGCAGTTTATGGACCGGGGAGCTGTTTTTT